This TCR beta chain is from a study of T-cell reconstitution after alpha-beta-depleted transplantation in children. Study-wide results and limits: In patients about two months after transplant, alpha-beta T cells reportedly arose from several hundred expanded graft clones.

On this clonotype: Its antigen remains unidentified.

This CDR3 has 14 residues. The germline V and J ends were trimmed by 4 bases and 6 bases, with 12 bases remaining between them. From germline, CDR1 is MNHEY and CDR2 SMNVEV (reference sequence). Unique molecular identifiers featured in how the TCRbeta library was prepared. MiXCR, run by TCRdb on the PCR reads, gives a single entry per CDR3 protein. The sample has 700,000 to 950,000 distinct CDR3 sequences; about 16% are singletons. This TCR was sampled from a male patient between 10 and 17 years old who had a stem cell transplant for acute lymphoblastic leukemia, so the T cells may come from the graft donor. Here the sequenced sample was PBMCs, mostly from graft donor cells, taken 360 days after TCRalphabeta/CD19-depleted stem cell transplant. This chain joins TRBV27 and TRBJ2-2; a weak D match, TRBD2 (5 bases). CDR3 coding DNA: TGTGCCAGCAGTTCTCCCCTGCGGGCCGGGGAGCTGTTTTTT. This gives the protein CASSSPLRAGELFF.